A selection of T cell receptor beta chains follows, all from one sample in a study of regulatory T cells in long-lasting Graves disease. TCRdb re-analysed the multiplex PCR reads in MiXCR, keeping a single row per CDR3 protein. The sample has more than 300,000 distinct CDR3 sequences; roughly 23% are singletons. The sequences come from peripheral blood mononuclear cells (PBMCs), collected when the disease was refractory, from a patient treated with antithyroid drugs. The receptors derive from a woman between 35 and 50 years old with Graves disease. Each CDR3 is given with its conserved first and last residue. The D gene is left open where the match is weak. The listing skips clone size in some rows; elsewhere it reads once, few, many or a size class.

cdr3_nt	cdr3_aa	clone_size	v_call	d_call	j_call
TGTGCCAGCCATTTCTCTTTAGTCGATGAGCAGTTCTTC	CASHFSLVDEQFF	many	TRBV2	NA	TRBJ2-1
TGTGCCAGCAGTGAACCCCCGACTAGCGGGAGCTACGAGCAGTACTTC	CASSEPPTSGSYEQYF	many	TRBV2	TRBD2	TRBJ2-7
TGTGCCAGCAGACCCATTGGGGTTAGGGGAGATGATTCACCCCTCCACTTT	CASRPIGVRGDDSPLHF	many	TRBV27	NA	TRBJ1-6
TGCAGTGCCGGGGACAGAACAGGGTCTGGCTACACCTTC	CSAGDRTGSGYTF	many	TRBV20-1	TRBD1	TRBJ1-2
TGTGCCAGCAGCTCGGAGCTGACCTCCTACGAGCAGTACTTC	CASSSELTSYEQYF	NA	TRBV7-9	NA	TRBJ2-7
TGCAGTGCTCCACAGAACACTGAAGCTTTCTTT	CSAPQNTEAFF	few	TRBV20-1	NA	TRBJ1-1
TGTGCCAGCAGCTTAGTTGGCACTGAAGCTTTCTTT	CASSLVGTEAFF	many	TRBV5-1	NA	TRBJ1-1
TGTGCCAGCAGTGAAGATATGTGGGAGGGCTCCCGCGAGCAGTACTTC	CASSEDMWEGSREQYF	many	TRBV2	TRBD2	TRBJ2-7
TGTGCCAGCAGTGCACGGCCCCGAGGGGCGGGGGCCCCCGGGGAGCTGTTTTTT	CASSARPRGAGAPGELFF	NA	TRBV2	NA	TRBJ2-2
TGCGCCAGCAGCTTGGCGGTGGACTTCCAAGAGACCCAGTACTTC	CASSLAVDFQETQYF	NA	TRBV5-1	NA	TRBJ2-5
TGCGCCAGCAGCCAAGCAACAGGGGGCTCCTACGAGCAGTACTTC	CASSQATGGSYEQYF	many	TRBV4-1	TRBD1	TRBJ2-7
TGTGCCAGCAGCCTTGGACAGGGCCATAGCAATCAGCCCCAGCATTTT	CASSLGQGHSNQPQHF	few	TRBV7-9	TRBD1	TRBJ1-5
TGCAGCGTCGCGTCGAACACCGGGGAGCTGTTTTTT	CSVASNTGELFF	few	TRBV29-1	NA	TRBJ2-2
TGTGCCAGCAGTTATCAGTGGGCCAAAAACATTCAGTACTTC	CASSYQWAKNIQYF	many	TRBV6-5	NA	TRBJ2-4
TGTGCCAGCAGCCCTATAGCGGGAGTGGGAGATACGCAGTATTTT	CASSPIAGVGDTQYF	NA	TRBV11-2	TRBD2	TRBJ2-3
TGTGCCAGCAGTCGGGACAGGGGAACCACAGATACGCAGTATTTT	CASSRDRGTTDTQYF	once	TRBV6-2/TRBV6-3	TRBD1	TRBJ2-3
TGTGCCAGCAAAAACCAAAACATTCAGTACTTC	CASKNQNIQYF	NA	TRBV6-2/TRBV6-3	NA	TRBJ2-4
TGTGCCAGTAGTATCCCGGGCAATCAGCCCCAGCATTTT	CASSIPGNQPQHF	many	TRBV19	NA	TRBJ1-5
TGCGCCAGCAGCTTGGCCGACGCAGGGGGGATCGAAAAACTGTTTTTT	CASSLADAGGIEKLFF	NA	TRBV5-1	TRBD1	TRBJ1-4
TGTGCCAGCAGTGAAGCGGCCGAGTGGCCAGATACGCAGTATTTT	CASSEAAEWPDTQYF	many	TRBV2	NA	TRBJ2-3
TGTGCCTGGAGTGTACTCGGAGGGGAAACTGAAGCTTTCTTT	CAWSVLGGETEAFF	NA	TRBV30	NA	TRBJ1-1
TGTGCCAGCAGTTTTGTCGCGGGGGCTTATGGCTACACCTTC	CASSFVAGAYGYTF	many	TRBV28	NA	TRBJ1-2
TGTGCCAGCAGCTCCAGGACAGGGGTCAATTCACCCCTCCACTTT	CASSSRTGVNSPLHF	NA	TRBV7-8	TRBD1	TRBJ1-6
TGTGCCAGCACCCGACAGGACAATCAGCCCCAGCATTTT	CASTRQDNQPQHF	many	TRBV12-3/TRBV12-4	NA	TRBJ1-5
TGTGCCTGGACAAGCGGACTCAACGAGCAGTACTTC	CAWTSGLNEQYF	NA	TRBV30	NA	TRBJ2-7
TGCGCCAGCAGCCTTCGACTGGCGTCCACCTACGAGCAGTACTTC	CASSLRLASTYEQYF	NA	TRBV4-1	NA	TRBJ2-7
TGTGCCAGCAGTAACGGACTAGCGGTTAACACCGGGGAGCTGTTTTTT	CASSNGLAVNTGELFF	many	TRBV12-3/TRBV12-4	TRBD2	TRBJ2-2